Shown below are 23 T cell receptor beta chains from a single sample sequenced in a study of regulatory T cells in long-lasting Graves disease. Time point given: newly diagnosed GD, antithyroid drugs for less than 3 months. After RNA was extracted from PBMCs, the TCR library was made from it. Both iRepertoire HTBI primers and Arm-PCR of CDR3 regions were used to build the TCR beta libraries. TCRdb re-called the multiplex PCR reads with MiXCR, one entry per CDR3 protein. This sample has a few hundred thousand distinct CDR3 sequences, with about a sixth found just once. These data also formed part of another study, on T cells in Graves' hyperthyroidism and ophthalmopathy.

The specimen was peripheral blood mononuclear cells (PBMCs), collected at new diagnosis, from a patient treated with antithyroid drugs. The receptors stem from a young woman with Graves disease.

In its sample, this clonotype was seen many times. This CDR3 reads CASSWPSGSGYNEQFF. The CDR3 nucleotides read TGTGCCAGCAGTTGGCCTAGCGGGAGTGGGTACAATGAGCAGTTCTTC. This sequence joins TRBV12-3 or TRBV12-4 and TRBJ2-1; 10 nucleotides agree with TRBD2. The CDR3 has 16 residues. V trimming: 4 bases; J trimming: 4 bases; junction bases outside the gene matches: 7.

The J gene is TRBJ2-2, the V gene TRBV7-6, with 8 bases identical to TRBD1. This CDR3 has 15 residues. V was clipped by 3 bases and J by 1 base; unmatched bases: 1. CDR1 and CDR2 from the germline V gene are SGHVS and FNYEAQ. DNA for the CDR3: TGTGCCAGCAGCTTCGGACAGGGGAACACCGGGGAGCTGTTTTTT. Protein sequence: CASSFGQGNTGELFF.

The chain employs TRBV3-1 and TRBJ2-4; 12 nucleotides agree with TRBD2. Matching the DNA end better, TRBJ2-7 makes the J call doubtful. The CDR3 is made up of 17 amino acids. The germline V gene encodes CDR1 LGHDT and CDR2 YNNKEL (reference sequence). CDR3 residues: CASSQTGTSGLSYEQYF. The CDR3 DNA reads TGTGCCAGCAGCCAGACCGGGACTAGCGGGCTATCCTACGAGCAGTACTTC.

In regard to this clonotype: This sequence may be a read error, since a much larger clone differs from it by one base. The J gene is TRBJ2-1, the V gene TRBV6-5; D remains ambiguous. The better agreement between TRBJ2-7 and the DNA end casts doubt on the J call. The CDR3 is 14 residues long. Germline V lookup: CDR1 MNHEY, CDR2 SVGAGI. The CDR3 region is CASSYGSIASEQYF. CDR3 nucleotides: TGTGCCAGCAGTTACGGGTCTATCGCTTCTGAGCAGTACTTC.

The V and J genes are TRBV9 and TRBJ2-1; the D gene is possibly TRBD2 (5 bases). From germline, CDR1 is SGDLS and CDR2 YYNGEE. Trimming removed 3 bases from V and 2 bases from J, with 6 bases in between. The CDR3 is 13 amino acids. CDR3 nucleotide sequence: TGTGCCAGCAGCGGAGGGACCTACAATGAGCAGTTCTTC. This gives the protein CASSGGTYNEQFF.

The sample holds one count of this clonotype. A read error may be the cause here, since a much bigger clone is one base away. The chain employs TRBV7-9 and TRBJ2-1; D is ambiguous. This CDR3 comprises 14 residues. Germline CDR1 reads SEHNR; CDR2 reads FQNEAQ (reference sequence). V was shortened by 2 bases and J by 13 bases, with 18 bases between the two germline ends. The DNA for the CDR3 is TGTGCCAGCAGCTTAAATACGTTGGTGGAGACCCAGTTCTTC. It encodes CASSLNTLVETQFF.

This chain joins TRBV27 and TRBJ2-2; D gene ambiguous. V shed 5 bases and J shed 7 bases, with 11 bases lying between them. Germline V gives CDR1 MNHEY, CDR2 SMNVEV (reference sequence). The CDR3 covers 13 residues. The CDR3 sequence is CASSPLMGGELFF. CDR3 nucleotides: TGTGCCAGCAGTCCCCTGATGGGCGGGGAGCTGTTTTTT.

This clonotype was seen a handful of times. One end of the junction varies from germline; a read error may be responsible. DNA of the CDR3: TGCGCCAGCAGCCCCGCCGCGGTGACAGTTCGGAATGAGCAGTCCTTC. Translated: CASSPAAVTVRNEQSF. J is TRBJ2-1 and V is TRBV5-1; weak D call: TRBD1 (5 bases). This CDR3 contains 16 residues. Germline V CDR1 and CDR2: SGHRS, YFSETQ. The full variable domain, its missing parts supplied by reference TRBV5-1 and TRBJ2-1, is KAGVTQTPRYLIKTRGQQVTLSCSPISGHRSVSWYQQTPGQGLQFLFEYFSETQRNKGNFPGRFSGRQFSNSRSEMNVSTLELGDSALYLCASSPAAVTVRNEQSFGPGTRLTVL.

This clonotype came up many times. The chain carries TRBV20-1 and TRBJ2-7; unclear D gene. The V and J ends lost 5 bases and 3 bases respectively, with 17 bases between them. The CDR3 consists of 14 residues. Germline V gives CDR1 DFQATT, CDR2 SNEGSKA (reference sequence). The CDR3 sequence: CSAAPQARGYEQYF. CDR3 sequence (DNA): TGCAGTGCTGCCCCCCAGGCTCGAGGCTACGAGCAGTACTTC.

The table lists this clonotype with many counts. V is TRBV27 and J is TRBJ2-7, with 8 bases aligning to TRBD1. The junction had 7 bases not matched to a gene; V was cut back by 3 bases and J by 3 bases. From germline, CDR1 is MNHEY and CDR2 SMNVEV (reference sequence). The CDR3 has 15 residues. The CDR3 bases are TGTGCCAGCAGTTTTAAGGGCACAGGGGGCTACGAGCAGTACTTC. This sequence encodes CASSFKGTGGYEQYF.

This clonotype came up many times. The chain is built from TRBV15 and TRBJ2-1; the match to TRBD1 covers 12 bases. Germline V gives CDR1 LNHNV, CDR2 YYDKDF (reference sequence). The ends lost 0 bases at V and 7 bases at J; junction bases unmatched: 10. The CDR3 runs 18 residues. In DNA, the CDR3 is TGTGCCACCAGCAGAGATTTGGGACAGGGGGCGATTACGAATGAGCAGTTCTTC. Amino acid sequence: CATSRDLGQGAITNEQFF.

The rearrangement uses TRBV29-1 and TRBJ2-7; D possibly corresponds to TRBD1 (5 bases). The germline V gene encodes CDR1 SQVTM and CDR2 ANQGSEA. Trimming cost V 3 bases and J 5 bases, with 11 bases left between them. The CDR3 totals 12 residues. The CDR3 spells CSVEPQGHEQYF. In nucleotides, the CDR3 is TGCAGCGTTGAGCCCCAGGGCCACGAGCAGTACTTC.

This clonotype was picked up a small number of times. The chain is built from TRBV6-2 or TRBV6-3 and TRBJ1-2; TRBD1 is a possible D gene (6 bases). This CDR3 has 19 amino acids. The V and J ends lost 0 bases and 3 bases respectively, with 23 bases between them. Germline V CDR1 and CDR2: MNHEY, SVGEGT. CDR3 sequence: CASSYSIRGGTDGYYGYTF. The CDR3 DNA reads as TGTGCCAGCAGTTACTCGATCAGAGGGGGTACGGACGGGTACTATGGCTACACCTTC.

Ten or more counts support this clonotype. The gene calls are TRBV7-8 and TRBJ2-7; a possible D gene is TRBD1 (5 bases). The germline gives CDR1 SGHVS, CDR2 FQNEAQ. The CDR3 spans 14 residues. V gave up 5 bases and J gave up 0 bases, with 11 bases separating them. The CDR3 protein is CASSPRQYSYEQYF. The CDR3 DNA follows: TGTGCCAGCAGCCCCCGACAGTACTCCTACGAGCAGTACTTC.

This clonotype was counted ten times or more. The chain links TRBV29-1 to TRBJ2-7; 8 nucleotides line up with TRBD2. V trimming: 6 bases; J trimming: 5 bases; junction bases outside the gene matches: 9. In germline, CDR1 is SQVTM, CDR2 ANQGSEA. This CDR3 has 13 residues. CDR3 sequence: CSVDGGGRDEQYF. The CDR3 DNA reads as TGCAGCGTAGACGGCGGGGGGCGCGACGAGCAGTACTTC.

The chain joins TRBV7-9 to TRBJ1-6; D gene unclear. Trimming stripped 3 bases from V and 0 bases from J, with 12 bases between. This CDR3 spans 17 amino acids. Germline V gene sequence: CDR1 SEHNR, CDR2 FQNEAQ (reference sequence). The CDR3 protein is CASSFRSWSSYNSPLHF. DNA of the CDR3: TGTGCCAGCAGCTTTAGAAGTTGGAGCTCCTATAATTCACCCCTCCACTTT.

The table lists this clonotype with many counts. This chain links TRBV6-1 with TRBJ1-2; unclear D gene. This CDR3 is 12 amino acids long. CDR1 MNHNS and CDR2 SASEGT come from the germline V gene. With 4 bases removed from V and 5 bases from J, the gap between germline ends came to 8 bases. The CDR3 spells CASSVRGYGYTF. The CDR3 DNA follows: TGTGCCAGCAGTGTTAGAGGGTATGGCTACACCTTC.

This clonotype has more than one count but fewer than ten. J is TRBJ1-5 and V is TRBV19, with D possibly TRBD1 on 5 matching bases. CDR3 length: 15 residues. CDR1 LNHDA and CDR2 SQIVND come from the germline V gene (reference sequence). V was trimmed by 5 bases and J by 4 bases, leaving 15 bases between them. In DNA form, the CDR3 reads TGTGCCAGTAGTGTCCCAGGGTTGGGTAATCAGCCCCAGCATTTT. Protein: CASSVPGLGNQPQHF.

This clonotype was observed a few times. The chain couples TRBV9 to TRBJ2-2; 7 nucleotides line up with TRBD2. This CDR3 contains 14 residues. Germline V lookup: CDR1 SGDLS, CDR2 YYNGEE. Germline trimming cut 0 bases from V and 6 bases from J; bases unmatched to any gene: 2. In nucleotides, the CDR3 is TGTGCCAGCAGCGTAGATGGGAGGGCCGGGGAGCTGTTTTTT. Residues: CASSVDGRAGELFF.

The chain is built from TRBV19 and TRBJ2-7; 12 nucleotides line up with TRBD2. The CDR3 extends over 20 amino acids. The junction had 18 bases not matched to a gene; V was cut back by 2 bases and J by 4 bases. From germline, CDR1 is LNHDA and CDR2 SQIVND (reference sequence). In DNA, the CDR3 is TGTGCCAGTAGTATATTACCCCCACTAGCGGGAGGCCGAAGCTCTTACGAGCAGTACTTC. Encoded protein: CASSILPPLAGGRSSYEQYF.

This clonotype occurred many times. This chain links TRBV10-3 with TRBJ2-7, with TRBD2 matching 9 bases. The CDR3 is 15 residues long. J was trimmed by 5 bases and V by 5 bases; bases with no gene match: 10. The V gene's germline CDR1 is ENHRY and CDR2 SYGVKD. CDR3 sequence: CAISTWVAGVHEQYF. The CDR3 DNA is TGTGCCATCAGTACATGGGTAGCGGGAGTTCACGAGCAGTACTTC.

There are many counts of this clonotype. The chain carries TRBV4-1 and TRBJ2-1; 7 nucleotides match TRBD2. Germline values: CDR1 MGHRA, CDR2 YSYEKL. V shed 2 bases, J shed 15 bases, and the junction held 19 bases outside the gene matches. CDR3 length: 16 amino acids. CDR3 nucleotide sequence: TGCGCCAGCAGCCAATACCCTAGCGGCCCTCCCGTCGGGATGTTCTTC. It encodes CASSQYPSGPPVGMFF.

This clonotype has a count of ten or more. The rearrangement joins TRBV2 to TRBJ2-4, with D possibly matching TRBD2 (6 bases). The CDR3 has 13 residues. The germline V gene has CDR1 SNHLY and CDR2 FYNNEI. V lost 4 bases and J 8 bases, leaving 12 bases between the germline ends. CDR3 DNA sequence: TGTGCCAGCAGTGTCCAGGGAGGATACATTCAGTACTTC. It codes for CASSVQGGYIQYF.